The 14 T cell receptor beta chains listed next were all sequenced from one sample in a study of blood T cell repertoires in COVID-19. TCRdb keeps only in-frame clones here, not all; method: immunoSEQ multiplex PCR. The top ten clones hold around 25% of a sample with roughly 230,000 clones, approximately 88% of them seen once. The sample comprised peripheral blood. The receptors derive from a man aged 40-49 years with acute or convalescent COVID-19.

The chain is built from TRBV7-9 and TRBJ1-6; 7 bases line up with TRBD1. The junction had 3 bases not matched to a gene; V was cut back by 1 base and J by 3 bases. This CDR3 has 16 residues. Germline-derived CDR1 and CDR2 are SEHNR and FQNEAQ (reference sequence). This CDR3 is CASSLDGQVYNSPLHF. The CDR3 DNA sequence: TGTGCCAGCAGCTTAGACGGACAGGTCTATAATTCACCCCTCCACTTT.

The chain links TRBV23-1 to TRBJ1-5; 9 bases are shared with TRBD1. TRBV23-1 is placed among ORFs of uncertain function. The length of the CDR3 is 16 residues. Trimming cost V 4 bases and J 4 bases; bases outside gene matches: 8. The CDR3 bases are TGCGCCAGCAGTCTCTACCGGGACAGGGAGAATCAGCCCCAGCATTTT. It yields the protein CASSLYRDRENQPQHF.

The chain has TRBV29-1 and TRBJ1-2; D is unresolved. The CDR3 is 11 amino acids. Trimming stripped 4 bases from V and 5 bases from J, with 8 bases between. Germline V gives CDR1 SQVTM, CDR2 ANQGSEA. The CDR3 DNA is TGCAGCGTTGTGAGCGAATATGGCTACACCTTC. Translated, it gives CSVVSEYGYTF.

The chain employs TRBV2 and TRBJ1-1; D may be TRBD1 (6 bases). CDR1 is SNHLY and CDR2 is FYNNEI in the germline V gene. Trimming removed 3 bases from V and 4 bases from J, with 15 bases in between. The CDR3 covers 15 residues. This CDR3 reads CASSDGGVRFTEAFF. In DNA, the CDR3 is TGTGCCAGCAGTGATGGGGGCGTGAGGTTCACTGAAGCTTTCTTT.

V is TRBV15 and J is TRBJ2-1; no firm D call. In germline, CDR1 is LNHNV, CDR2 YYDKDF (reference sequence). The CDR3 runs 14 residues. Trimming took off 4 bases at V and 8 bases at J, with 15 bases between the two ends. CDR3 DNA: TGTGCCACCAGCATTGGCCTAGTAAGGTATGAGCAGTTCTTC. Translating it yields CATSIGLVRYEQFF.

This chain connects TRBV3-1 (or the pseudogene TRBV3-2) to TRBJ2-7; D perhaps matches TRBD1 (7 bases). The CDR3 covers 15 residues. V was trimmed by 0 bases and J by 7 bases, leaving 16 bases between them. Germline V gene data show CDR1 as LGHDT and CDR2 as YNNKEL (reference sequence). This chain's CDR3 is CASSQDPAGGREQYF. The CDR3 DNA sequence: TGTGCCAGCAGCCAAGATCCGGCAGGGGGGCGGGAGCAGTACTTC.

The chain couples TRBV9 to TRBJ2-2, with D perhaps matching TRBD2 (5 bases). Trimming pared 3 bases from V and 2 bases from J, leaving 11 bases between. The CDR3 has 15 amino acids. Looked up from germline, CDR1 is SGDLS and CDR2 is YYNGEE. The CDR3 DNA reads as TGTGCCAGCAGCGGCGAACTAGTTAACACCGGGGAGCTGTTTTTT. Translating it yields CASSGELVNTGELFF.

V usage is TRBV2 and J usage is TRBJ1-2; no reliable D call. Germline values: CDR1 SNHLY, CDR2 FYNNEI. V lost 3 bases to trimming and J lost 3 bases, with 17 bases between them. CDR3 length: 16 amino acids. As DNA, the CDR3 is TGTGCCAGCAGTGAGGTCCGTACACCACAAGACTATGGCTACACCTTC. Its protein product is CASSEVRTPQDYGYTF.

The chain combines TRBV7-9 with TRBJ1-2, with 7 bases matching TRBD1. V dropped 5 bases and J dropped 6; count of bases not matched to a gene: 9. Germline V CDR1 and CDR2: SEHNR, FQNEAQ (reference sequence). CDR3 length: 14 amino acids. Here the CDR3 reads CASSLLQGWDGYTF. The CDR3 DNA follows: TGTGCCAGCAGCCTATTACAGGGGTGGGATGGCTACACCTTC. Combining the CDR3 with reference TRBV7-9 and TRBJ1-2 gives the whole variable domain DTGVSQNPRHKITKRGQNVTFRCDPISEHNRLYWYRQTLGQGPEFLTYFQNEAQLEKSRLLSDRFSAERPKGSFSTLEIQRTEQGDSAMYLCASSLLQGWDGYTFGSGTRLTVV.

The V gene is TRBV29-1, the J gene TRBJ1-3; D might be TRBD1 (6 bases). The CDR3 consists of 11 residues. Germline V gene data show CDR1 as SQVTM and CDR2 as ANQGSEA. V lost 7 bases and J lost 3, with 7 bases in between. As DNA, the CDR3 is TGCAGCGCGGACAGTGGAAACACCATATATTTT. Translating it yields CSADSGNTIYF.

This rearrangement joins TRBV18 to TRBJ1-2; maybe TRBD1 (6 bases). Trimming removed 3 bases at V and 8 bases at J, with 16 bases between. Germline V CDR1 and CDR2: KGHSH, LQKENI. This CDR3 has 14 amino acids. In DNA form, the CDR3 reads TGTGCCAGCTCACCGGGCAGGGGATTCTTGGGCTACACCTTC. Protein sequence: CASSPGRGFLGYTF.

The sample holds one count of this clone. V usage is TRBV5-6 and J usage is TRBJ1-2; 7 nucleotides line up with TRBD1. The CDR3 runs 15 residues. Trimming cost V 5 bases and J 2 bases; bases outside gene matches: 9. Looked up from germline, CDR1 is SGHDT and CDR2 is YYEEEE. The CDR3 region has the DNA TGTGCCAGCAGTGACGTACAGGGGTCAAACTATGGCTACACCTTC. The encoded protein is CASSDVQGSNYGYTF.

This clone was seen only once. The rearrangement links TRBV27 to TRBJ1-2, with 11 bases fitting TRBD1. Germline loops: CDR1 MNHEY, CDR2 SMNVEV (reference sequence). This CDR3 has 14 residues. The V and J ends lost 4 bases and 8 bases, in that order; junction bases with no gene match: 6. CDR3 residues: CASSYNGQGAGYTF. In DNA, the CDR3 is TGTGCCAGCAGTTACAACGGACAGGGGGCAGGCTACACCTTC.

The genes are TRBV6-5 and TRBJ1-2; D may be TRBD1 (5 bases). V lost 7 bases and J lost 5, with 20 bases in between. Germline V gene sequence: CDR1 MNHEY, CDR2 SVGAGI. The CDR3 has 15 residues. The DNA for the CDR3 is TGTGCCAGCAACATAGGGGAGGGCTATCGTTATGGCTACACCTTC. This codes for CASNIGEGYRYGYTF.